This TCR beta chain stems from a study of shared clonotypes between healthy human individuals. Points from the study as a whole: In this cohort, only blood was sampled, and tissue repertoires likely differ. Among the subsets, naive ones generally showed larger estimated richness than memory ones.

Germline CDR1 MDHEN, CDR2 SYDVKM. The CDR3 extends over 13 amino acids. Trimming took off 6 bases at V and 11 bases at J, with 17 bases between the two ends. Concerning this clone: The antigen is unknown.

TCRdb's table, derived via immunoSEQ multiplex PCR, lists solely in-frame clones and lacks some. The sample lists about 2.1 million clones; roughly 91% were seen once. Naive CD8 cells lacked CD45RO and underwent positive selection for CCR7, leaving out terminally differentiated effector memory CD45RA+ cells. Donors included only healthy HIV-negative adults lacking recent acute infections or vaccinations. Sequenced input: naive CD8+ T cells from PBMCs. The chain has TRBV28 and TRBJ1-5; the D gene is possibly TRBD1 (5 bases). The clonotype comes from a man in his late teens or twenties in good health. Some clones in this sample may be carry-over from other donors' samples. CDR3 residues: CASSPYPGQAQHF. For the CDR3, the DNA is TGTGCCAGCAGCCCATACCCGGGGCAGGCCCAGCATTTT.